A selection of T cell receptor beta chains follows, all from one sample in a study of type 1 and type 2 diabetes patients. One entry per CDR3 protein results from TCRdb running MiXCR on the multiplex PCR reads. The data hold around 300,000 distinct CDR3 sequences, with around 47% observed a single time. Sequencing used peripheral blood mononuclear cells (PBMCs). The receptors derive from a man aged 18 to 30 with type 2 diabetes. Both conserved end residues are trimmed from each CDR3.

V,J,CDR3
TRBV2,TRBJ1-5,ASSGVESQPQH
TRBV7-3,TRBJ2-5,AGGGRGETQY
TRBV6-5,TRBJ1-2,ASSRVRGPNSAANYGYT
TRBV19,TRBJ2-7,ASSIGASYEQY
TRBV7-7,TRBJ2-1,ASSLEGPTSEQF
TRBV6-6,TRBJ1-1,ASSYSKGWSTEAF
TRBV4-3,TRBJ1-1,ASSQDRVSEAF
TRBV5-1,TRBJ2-2,ASSPGRSGGELF
TRBV12-3/TRBV12-4,TRBJ2-7,ATTSGVHEQY
TRBV27,TRBJ2-2,ASSHAGELF
TRBV20-1,TRBJ2-7,SATGQGSLSPYYEQY
TRBV7-8,TRBJ1-2,ASSLLAQNYGYT
TRBV2,TRBJ1-4,ASSTDILGWKLF
TRBV25-1,TRBJ2-3,ASSDGLAGVNAGSTDTQY
TRBV14,TRBJ2-7,ASSQSWGEQY
TRBV20-1,TRBJ1-2,IYRGRANYGYT
TRBV14,TRBJ1-2,ASSVGAGGHGGYT
TRBV2,TRBJ2-7,ASSYGQGNDEQY
TRBV28,TRBJ1-2,ASTPPARAHGYT
TRBV27,TRBJ1-1,ASSLMGGAMIAF
TRBV15,TRBJ1-6,ATWDRGLSPLH
TRBV6-1,TRBJ2-1,ASQIQGAAYNEQF
TRBV10-1,TRBJ2-7,ASSESKYEQY
TRBV20-1,TRBJ2-3,SASRRTSPMADTQY
TRBV29-1,TRBJ2-1,SAIRGDNEQF
TRBV28,TRBJ1-2,ASSSNLHPGGYT
TRBV30,TRBJ1-2,AWLSKPGYT
TRBV7-2,TRBJ1-6,ASSLNTGASPLH
TRBV19,TRBJ2-1,AGSISGPYNEQF
TRBV12-3/TRBV12-4,NA,ASSLIFEQF
TRBV5-1,TRBJ2-7,ASSLRTGFDEQY
TRBV27,TRBJ2-3,ASSRLTGTSTDTQY
TRBV19,TRBJ2-2,ASIGQGGNTGELF